The 7 T cell receptor beta chains presented below share a single source sample, sequenced in a study of cytomegalovirus exposure and HLA in healthy donors (dated by TCRdb to 2016 to 2017). Library preparation employed the immunoSEQ multiplex PCR assay. TCRdb re-hosts the immuneACCESS table, in-frame sequences only. Its copies lack some clones; in the studies checked, an unresolved V gene accounts for under half of them, and the cause for the rest is not known. The table for this sample lists about 130,000 clones; roughly 94% of them were counted only once. Jointly, the top ten make up less than 1.5% of the sample. What was sequenced was PBMCs. The source of these receptors is a woman between 18 and 30 years old in good health and CMV-seronegative.

The gene calls are TRBV28 and TRBJ2-7; possible D gene TRBD1, 6 bases. With 7 bases removed from V and 5 bases from J, the gap between germline ends came to 27 bases. This CDR3 contains 17 residues. Germline CDR1 MDHEN, CDR2 SYDVKM. The CDR3 region has the DNA TGTGCCAGCACCGACTCCACAGGGAACCCAGGATTCCACGAGCAGTACTTC. It translates to CASTDSTGNPGFHEQYF. The whole variable domain, filled in from reference TRBV28 and TRBJ2-7, reads DVKVTQSSRYLVKRTGEKVFLECVQDMDHENMFWYRQDPGLGLRLIYFSYDVKMKEKGDIPEGYSVSREKKERFSLILESASTNQTSMYLCASTDSTGNPGFHEQYFGPGTRLTVT.

This rearrangement joins TRBV30 to TRBJ2-7; 9 nucleotides line up with TRBD2. CDR1 GTSNPN and CDR2 SVGIG come from the germline V gene (reference sequence). The J segment lost 6 bases and the V segment lost 0 bases, leaving 3 bases of the junction unmatched. The CDR3 is made up of 13 amino acids. The CDR3 DNA sequence: TGTGCCTGGAGTGTAGCGGGGGGTGGCGAGCAGTACTTC. Its translation is CAWSVAGGGEQYF.

This clone was detected only a few times. The chain links TRBV7-9 to TRBJ2-7; a weak D match, TRBD2 (6 bases). The CDR3 is made up of 14 amino acids. Germline V CDR1 and CDR2: SEHNR, FQNEAQ (reference sequence). V was clipped by 8 bases and J by 0 bases, with 14 bases between them. CDR3 sequence: CASALGSGSYEQYF. In DNA, the CDR3 is TGTGCCAGCGCCCTGGGTAGCGGCTCCTACGAGCAGTACTTC.

The genes are TRBV6-5 and TRBJ1-4, with 9 bases matching TRBD1. The ends lost 6 bases at V and 8 bases at J; junction bases unmatched: 7. The germline V gene encodes CDR1 MNHEY and CDR2 SVGAGI. The CDR3 has 14 amino acids. This CDR3 is CASSDRGEDEKLFF. DNA for the CDR3: TGTGCCAGCAGCGACAGGGGGGAGGACGAAAAACTGTTTTTT.

The chain links TRBV4-2 to TRBJ2-5; TRBD2 matches at 7 bases. The CDR3 length is 16 residues. The V gene's germline CDR1 is LGHNA and CDR2 YNFKEQ. V lost 0 bases and J lost 8; bases outside the gene matches: 12. The CDR3 bases are TGTGCCAGCAGCCAAGAACGCGGTTCTAGCGGCGGCACCCAGTACTTC. Its protein product is CASSQERGSSGGTQYF.

V gene TRBV27 combines with J gene TRBJ2-2; 7 bases fit TRBD1. Germline lookup yields CDR1 MNHEY and CDR2 SMNVEV (reference sequence). V gave up 5 bases and J gave up 1 base; unmatched junction bases: 4. The CDR3 loop spans 15 amino acids. CDR3 coding DNA: TGTGCCAGCAGTGCCACAGGGGAGAACACCGGGGAGCTGTTTTTT. Translated, it gives CASSATGENTGELFF.

The chain carries TRBV5-1 and TRBJ2-5; TRBD2 aligns across 8 bases. The CDR3 is made up of 16 amino acids. V gave up 0 bases and J gave up 2 bases; unmatched junction bases: 6. Germline V gene data show CDR1 as SGHRS and CDR2 as YFSETQ. The CDR3 DNA reads as TGCGCCAGCAGCTTGGATCCACTAGCGGTTCAAGAGACCCAGTACTTC. Its protein is CASSLDPLAVQETQYF.